This T cell receptor (beta chain) was retrieved from a study of cytomegalovirus exposure and HLA in healthy donors. Broader study findings: Apparent HLA restriction characterized most CMV-associated TCR beta chains in a later analysis.

In germline, CDR1 is SGDLS, CDR2 YYNGEE. CDR3 length equals 16 residues. J lost 9 bases, V lost 4 bases, and 16 bases had no gene match. PCR was performed using 60 Vbeta and 13 Jbeta primers. Libraries were prepared by immunoSEQ multiplex PCR; TCRdb keeps only in-frame clonotypes and omits some of them. The sample consists of about 110,000 clones, about 80% of them appearing once. As for this clone: The target antigen is unknown.

V gene TRBV9 combines with J gene TRBJ1-2, with 9 bases that match TRBD1. The source material was PBMCs. The TCR originated in a man younger than 40 in good health and CMV-seropositive. DNA for the CDR3: TGTGCCAGCAGCCCTAGTCCCGGGACAGGGACAAGGCGCTACACCTTC. This codes for CASSPSPGTGTRRYTF.